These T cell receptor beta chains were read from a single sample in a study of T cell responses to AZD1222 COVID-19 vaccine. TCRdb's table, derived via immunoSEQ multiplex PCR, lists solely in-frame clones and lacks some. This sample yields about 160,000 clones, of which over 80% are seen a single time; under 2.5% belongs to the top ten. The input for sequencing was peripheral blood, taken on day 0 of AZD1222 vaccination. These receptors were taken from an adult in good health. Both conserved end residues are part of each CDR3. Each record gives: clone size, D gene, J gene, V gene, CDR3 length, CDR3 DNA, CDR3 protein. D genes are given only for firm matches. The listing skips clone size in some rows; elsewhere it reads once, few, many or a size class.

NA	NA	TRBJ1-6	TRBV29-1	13	TGCAGCGTCTCACCAACAGGGAATTCACCCCTCCACTTT	CSVSPTGNSPLHF
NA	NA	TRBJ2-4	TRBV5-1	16	TGCGCCAGCAGCCCTAACCAGGCGGGTTTAGGAAACATTCAGTACTTC	CASSPNQAGLGNIQYF
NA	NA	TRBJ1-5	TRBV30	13	TGTGCCTGGAGTCCCCTATCGGGTCAGCCCCAGCATTTT	CAWSPLSGQPQHF
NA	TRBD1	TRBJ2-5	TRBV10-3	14	TGTGCCATCAGGGAAGACAGGGGTCAAGAGACCCAGTACTTC	CAIREDRGQETQYF
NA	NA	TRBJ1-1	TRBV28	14	TGTGCCAGCAGTTCGGAGGGGGGCTACACTGAAGCTTTCTTT	CASSSEGGYTEAFF
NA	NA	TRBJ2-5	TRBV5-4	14	TGTGCCAGCAGCTTGGCGGGGGATCAAGAGACCCAGTACTTC	CASSLAGDQETQYF
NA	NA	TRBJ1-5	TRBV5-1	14	TGCGCCAGCAGCTTAGGGTTGGGCAATCAGCCCCAGCATTTT	CASSLGLGNQPQHF
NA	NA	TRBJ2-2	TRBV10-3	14	TGTGCCATCAGTGAAGGGGGGAGCACCGGGGAGCTGTTTTTT	CAISEGGSTGELFF
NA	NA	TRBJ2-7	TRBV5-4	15	TGTGCCAGCAGCAGGCCGGGACTTGGTTCCTACGAGCAGTACTTC	CASSRPGLGSYEQYF
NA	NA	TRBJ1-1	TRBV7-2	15	TGTGCCAGCAGCCAATACGGTGGGGGGCGCACTGAAGCTTTCTTT	CASSQYGGGRTEAFF
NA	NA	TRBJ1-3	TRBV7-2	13	TGTGCCAGCAGCTTAGGCTCTGGAAACACCATATATTTT	CASSLGSGNTIYF
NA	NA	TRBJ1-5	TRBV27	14	TGTGCCAGCAGTTTATCCTCTAGCAATCAGCCCCAGCATTTT	CASSLSSSNQPQHF
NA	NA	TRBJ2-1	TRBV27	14	TGTGCCAGCAGTTTAAGCGGCTCCTACAATGAGCAGTTCTTC	CASSLSGSYNEQFF
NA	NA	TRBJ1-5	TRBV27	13	TGTGCCAGCAGTTTATCCCGAAATCAGCCCCAGCATTTT	CASSLSRNQPQHF
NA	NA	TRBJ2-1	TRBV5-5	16	TGTGCCAGCAGCCCCTTGTTTAGTTTGGACGGCAATGAGCAGTTCTTC	CASSPLFSLDGNEQFF
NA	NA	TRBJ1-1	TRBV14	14	TGTGCCAGCAGCCGACAGATTGATGGCACTGAAGCTTTCTTT	CASSRQIDGTEAFF
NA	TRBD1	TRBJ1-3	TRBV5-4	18	TGTGCCAGTAGCTTGGTTGGACAGGGATCTCGCTCTGGAAACACCATATATTTT	CASSLVGQGSRSGNTIYF
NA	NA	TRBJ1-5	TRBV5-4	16	TGTGCCAGCAGCTTTGGGCCGGCAGGGGGCAATCAGCCCCAGCATTTT	CASSFGPAGGNQPQHF
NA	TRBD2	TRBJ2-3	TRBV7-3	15	TGTGCCAGCAGCTTGTCAGAGCGGGAGATAGATACGCAGTATTTT	CASSLSEREIDTQYF
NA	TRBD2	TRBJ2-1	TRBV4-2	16	TGTGCCACCACCGGGACTAGCGGGGGTCTATACAATGAGCAGTTCTTC	CATTGTSGGLYNEQFF
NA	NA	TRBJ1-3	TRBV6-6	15	TGTGCCAGCAGAGCCCTGGGGGGCGCCGGAAACACCATATATTTT	CASRALGGAGNTIYF
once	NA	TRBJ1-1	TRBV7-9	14	TGTGCCAGCAGCTTAGCTGTCGGGAACACTGAAGCTTTCTTT	CASSLAVGNTEAFF
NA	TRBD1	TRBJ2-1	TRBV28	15	TGTGCCAGCAGTTTAAGGACAGGGCCCTACAATGAGCAGTTCTTC	CASSLRTGPYNEQFF
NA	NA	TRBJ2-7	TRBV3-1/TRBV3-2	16	TGTGCCAGCAGCCAAGTAGGAGCGGACCTTTCCTACGAGCAGTACTTC	CASSQVGADLSYEQYF
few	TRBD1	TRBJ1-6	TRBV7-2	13	TGTGCCAGTACGACAGGGAGGGACTCACCCCTCCACTTT	CASTTGRDSPLHF